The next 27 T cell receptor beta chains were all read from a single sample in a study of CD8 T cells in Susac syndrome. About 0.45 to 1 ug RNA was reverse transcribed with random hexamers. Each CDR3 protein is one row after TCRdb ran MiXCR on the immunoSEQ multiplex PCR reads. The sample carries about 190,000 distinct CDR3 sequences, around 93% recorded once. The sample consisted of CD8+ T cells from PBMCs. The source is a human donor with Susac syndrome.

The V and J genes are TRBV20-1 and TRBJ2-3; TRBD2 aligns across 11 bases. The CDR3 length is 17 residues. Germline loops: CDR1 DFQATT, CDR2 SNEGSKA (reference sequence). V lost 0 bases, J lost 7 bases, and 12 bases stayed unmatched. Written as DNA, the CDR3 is TGCAGTGCTAGAGATCCCAGGACTAGCGGGTTCGTGAATACGCAGTATTTT. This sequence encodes CSARDPRTSGFVNTQYF.

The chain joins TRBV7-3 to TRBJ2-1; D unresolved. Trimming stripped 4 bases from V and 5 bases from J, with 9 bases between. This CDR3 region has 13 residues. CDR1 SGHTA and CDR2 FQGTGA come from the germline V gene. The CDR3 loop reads CASSSPPNNEQFF. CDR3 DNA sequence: TGTGCCAGCAGCTCTCCACCTAACAATGAGCAGTTCTTC.

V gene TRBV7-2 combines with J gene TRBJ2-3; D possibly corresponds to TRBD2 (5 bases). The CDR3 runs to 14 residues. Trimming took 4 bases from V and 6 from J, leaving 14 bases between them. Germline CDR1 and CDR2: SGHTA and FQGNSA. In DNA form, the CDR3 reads TGTGCCAGCAGCTACAGAGGGAGCTGGGATACGCAGTATTTT. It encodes CASSYRGSWDTQYF.

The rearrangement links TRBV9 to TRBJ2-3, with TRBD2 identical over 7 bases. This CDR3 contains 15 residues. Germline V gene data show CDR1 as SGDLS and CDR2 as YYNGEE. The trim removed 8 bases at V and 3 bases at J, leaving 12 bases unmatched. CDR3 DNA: TGTGCCAGTAGAGGGCCTAGCGGAACTACAGATACGCAGTATTTT. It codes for CASRGPSGTTDTQYF.

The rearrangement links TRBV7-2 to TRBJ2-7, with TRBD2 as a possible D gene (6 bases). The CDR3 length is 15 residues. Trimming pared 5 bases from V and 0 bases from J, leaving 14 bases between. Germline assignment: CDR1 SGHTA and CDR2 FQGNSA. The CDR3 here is CASSHSDYHSYEQYF. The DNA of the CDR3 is TGTGCCAGCAGCCACTCGGACTACCACTCCTACGAGCAGTACTTC.

The CDR3 region has the DNA TGCAGTGCGGGGGGGGCAGGCAATCGAAGGAACGAAAAACTGTTTTTT. This translates into CSAGGAGNRRNEKLFF. This chain links TRBV20-1 with TRBJ1-4; tentative D call: TRBD1 (6 bases). The V gene lost 6 bases and the J gene lost 8 bases, with 25 bases spanning the gap. The CDR3 covers 16 residues. Germline V gene lookup returns CDR1 DFQATT and CDR2 SNEGSKA (reference sequence).

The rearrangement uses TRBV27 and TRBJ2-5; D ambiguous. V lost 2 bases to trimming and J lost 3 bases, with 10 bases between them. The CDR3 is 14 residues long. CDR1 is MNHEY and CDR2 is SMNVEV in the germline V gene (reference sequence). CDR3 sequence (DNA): TGTGCCAGCAGTTTACTTAGGCAGAAAGAGACCCAGTACTTC. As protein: CASSLLRQKETQYF.

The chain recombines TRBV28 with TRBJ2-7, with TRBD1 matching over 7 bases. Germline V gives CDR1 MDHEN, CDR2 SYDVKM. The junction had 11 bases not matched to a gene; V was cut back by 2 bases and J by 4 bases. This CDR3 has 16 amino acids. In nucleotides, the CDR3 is TGTGCCAGCAGTTTAGCATTGTCCAGGGGGTCTTACGAGCAGTACTTC. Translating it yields CASSLALSRGSYEQYF.

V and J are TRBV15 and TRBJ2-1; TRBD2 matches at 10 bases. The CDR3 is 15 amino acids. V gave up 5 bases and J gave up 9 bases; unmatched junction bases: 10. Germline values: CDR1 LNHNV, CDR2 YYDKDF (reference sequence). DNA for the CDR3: TGTGCCACCAGCGAGGAGCGGGGGGGCCGTATTGAGCAGTTCTTC. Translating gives CATSEERGGRIEQFF. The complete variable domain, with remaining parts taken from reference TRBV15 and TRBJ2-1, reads DAMVIQNPRYQVTQFGKPVTLSCSQTLNHNVMYWYQQKSSQAPKLLFHYYDKDFNNEADTPDNFQSRRPNTSFCFLDIRSPGLGDTAMYLCATSEERGGRIEQFFGPGTRLTVL.

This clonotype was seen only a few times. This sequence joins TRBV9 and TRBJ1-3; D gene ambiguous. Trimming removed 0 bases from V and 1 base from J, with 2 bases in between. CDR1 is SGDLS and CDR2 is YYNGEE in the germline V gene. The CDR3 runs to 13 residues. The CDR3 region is CASSVDSGNTIYF. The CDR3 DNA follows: TGTGCCAGCAGCGTAGATTCTGGAAACACCATATATTTT.

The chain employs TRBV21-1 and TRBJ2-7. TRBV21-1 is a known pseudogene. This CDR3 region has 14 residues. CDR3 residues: CASSNAGVFHEQYF. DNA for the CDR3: TGTGCCAGCAGCAATGCGGGAGTCTTCCACGAGCAGTACTTC.

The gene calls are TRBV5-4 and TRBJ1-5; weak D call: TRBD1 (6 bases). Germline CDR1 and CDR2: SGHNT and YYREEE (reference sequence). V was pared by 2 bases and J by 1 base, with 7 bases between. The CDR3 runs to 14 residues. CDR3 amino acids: CASSFQGSNQPQHF. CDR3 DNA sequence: TGTGCCAGCAGCTTTCAGGGGAGCAATCAGCCCCAGCATTTT. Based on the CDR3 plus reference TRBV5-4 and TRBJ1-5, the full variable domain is ETGVTQSPTHLIKTRGQQVTLRCSSQSGHNTVSWYQQALGQGPQFIFQYYREEENGRGNFPPRFSGLQFPNYSSELNVNALELDDSALYLCASSFQGSNQPQHFGDGTRLSIL.

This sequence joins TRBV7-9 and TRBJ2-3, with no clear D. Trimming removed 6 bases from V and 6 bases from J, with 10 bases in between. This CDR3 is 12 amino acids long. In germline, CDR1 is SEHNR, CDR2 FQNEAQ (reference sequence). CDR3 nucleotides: TGTGCCAGCAGAAAAAACGAGGATACGCAGTATTTT. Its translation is CASRKNEDTQYF.

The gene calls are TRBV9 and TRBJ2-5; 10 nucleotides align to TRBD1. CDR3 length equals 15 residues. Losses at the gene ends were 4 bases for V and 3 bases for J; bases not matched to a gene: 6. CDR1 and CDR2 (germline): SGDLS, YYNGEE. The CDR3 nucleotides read TGTGCCAGCAGCTTCTCCGGGACAGGGGAAGAGACCCAGTACTTC. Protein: CASSFSGTGEETQYF.

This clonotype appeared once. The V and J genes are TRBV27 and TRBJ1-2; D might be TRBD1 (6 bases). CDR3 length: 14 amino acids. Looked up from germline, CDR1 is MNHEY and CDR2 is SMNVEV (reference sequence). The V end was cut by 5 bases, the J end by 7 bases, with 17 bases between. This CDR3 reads CASSRGTPAGGYTF. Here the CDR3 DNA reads TGTGCCAGCAGTCGGGGGACACCGGCGGGTGGCTACACCTTC.

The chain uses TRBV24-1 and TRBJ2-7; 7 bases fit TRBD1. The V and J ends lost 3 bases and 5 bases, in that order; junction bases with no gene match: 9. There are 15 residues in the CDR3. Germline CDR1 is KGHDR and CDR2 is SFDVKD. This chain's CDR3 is CATSDTRQGWDEQYF. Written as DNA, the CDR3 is TGTGCCACCAGTGATACTAGACAGGGTTGGGACGAGCAGTACTTC.

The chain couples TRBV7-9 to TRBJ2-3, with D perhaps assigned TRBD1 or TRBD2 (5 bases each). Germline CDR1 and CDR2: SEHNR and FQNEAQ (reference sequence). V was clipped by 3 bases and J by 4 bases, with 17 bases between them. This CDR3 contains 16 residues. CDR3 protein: CASSFSARDSSDTQYF. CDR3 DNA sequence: TGTGCCAGCAGCTTTAGCGCCAGGGATTCATCAGATACGCAGTATTTT.

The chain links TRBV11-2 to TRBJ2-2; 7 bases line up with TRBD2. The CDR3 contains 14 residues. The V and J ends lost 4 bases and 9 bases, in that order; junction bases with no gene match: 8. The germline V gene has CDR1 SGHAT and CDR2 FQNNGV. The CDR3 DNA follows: TGTGCCAGCAGCTCACTCAGGACTAGACGGGAGCTGTTTTTT. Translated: CASSSLRTRRELFF.

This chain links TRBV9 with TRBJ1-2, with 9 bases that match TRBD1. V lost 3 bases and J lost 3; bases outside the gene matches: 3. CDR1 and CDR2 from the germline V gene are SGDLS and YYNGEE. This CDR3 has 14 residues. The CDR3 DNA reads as TGTGCCAGCAGCGAGGGACAGGGTGACTATGGCTACACCTTC. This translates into CASSEGQGDYGYTF.

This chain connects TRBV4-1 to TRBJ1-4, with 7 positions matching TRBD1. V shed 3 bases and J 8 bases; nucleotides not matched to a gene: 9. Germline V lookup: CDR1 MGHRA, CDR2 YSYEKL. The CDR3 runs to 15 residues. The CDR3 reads CASSHHGTAQEKLFF. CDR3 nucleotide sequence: TGCGCCAGCAGCCATCACGGGACAGCACAAGAAAAACTGTTTTTT.

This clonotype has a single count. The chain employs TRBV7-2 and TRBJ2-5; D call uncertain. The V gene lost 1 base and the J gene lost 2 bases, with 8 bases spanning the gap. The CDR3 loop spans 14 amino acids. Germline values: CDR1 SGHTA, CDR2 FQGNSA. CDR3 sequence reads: CASSLETLQETQYF. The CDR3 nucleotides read TGTGCCAGCAGCTTAGAGACTTTACAAGAGACCCAGTACTTC.

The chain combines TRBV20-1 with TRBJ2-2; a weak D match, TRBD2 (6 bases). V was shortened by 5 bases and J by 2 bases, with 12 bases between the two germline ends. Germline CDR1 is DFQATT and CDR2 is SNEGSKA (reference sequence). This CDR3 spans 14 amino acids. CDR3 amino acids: CSASTGLNTGELFF. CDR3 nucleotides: TGCAGTGCTTCGACGGGACTTAACACCGGGGAGCTGTTTTTT.

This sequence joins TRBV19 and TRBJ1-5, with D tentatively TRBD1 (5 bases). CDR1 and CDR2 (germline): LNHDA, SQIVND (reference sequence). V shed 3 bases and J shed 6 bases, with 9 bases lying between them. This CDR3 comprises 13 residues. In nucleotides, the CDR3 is TGTGCCAGTAGTATCGAGGGGATTCAGCCCCAGCATTTT. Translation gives CASSIEGIQPQHF.

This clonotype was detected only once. Here the CDR3 DNA reads TGTGCCAGCAGTGGGGACAGTTTATACGAGCAGTTCTTC. Protein sequence: CASSGDSLYEQFF. The chain recombines TRBV27 with TRBJ2-1; 7 positions match TRBD1. This CDR3 has 13 amino acids. CDR1 is MNHEY, CDR2 SMNVEV, per germline (reference sequence). V shed 5 bases and J 10 bases; nucleotides not matched to a gene: 8.

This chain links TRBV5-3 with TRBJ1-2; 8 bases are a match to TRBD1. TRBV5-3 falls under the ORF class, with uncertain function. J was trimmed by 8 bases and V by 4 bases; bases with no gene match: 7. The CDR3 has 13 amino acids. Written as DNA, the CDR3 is TGTGCCAGAAGCACGGGACAGGTGGGAGGCTACACCTTC. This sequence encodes CARSTGQVGGYTF.

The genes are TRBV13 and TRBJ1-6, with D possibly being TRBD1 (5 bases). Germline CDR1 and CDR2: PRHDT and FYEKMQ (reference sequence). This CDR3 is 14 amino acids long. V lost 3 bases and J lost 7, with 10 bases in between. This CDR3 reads CASSLGDGNSPLHF. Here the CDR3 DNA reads TGTGCCAGCAGCTTGGGGGACGGAAATTCACCCCTCCACTTT.

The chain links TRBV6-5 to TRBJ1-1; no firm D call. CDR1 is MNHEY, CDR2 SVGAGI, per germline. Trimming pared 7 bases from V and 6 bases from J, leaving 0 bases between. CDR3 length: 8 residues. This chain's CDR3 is CASTEAFF. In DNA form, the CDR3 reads TGTGCCAGCACTGAAGCTTTCTTT.